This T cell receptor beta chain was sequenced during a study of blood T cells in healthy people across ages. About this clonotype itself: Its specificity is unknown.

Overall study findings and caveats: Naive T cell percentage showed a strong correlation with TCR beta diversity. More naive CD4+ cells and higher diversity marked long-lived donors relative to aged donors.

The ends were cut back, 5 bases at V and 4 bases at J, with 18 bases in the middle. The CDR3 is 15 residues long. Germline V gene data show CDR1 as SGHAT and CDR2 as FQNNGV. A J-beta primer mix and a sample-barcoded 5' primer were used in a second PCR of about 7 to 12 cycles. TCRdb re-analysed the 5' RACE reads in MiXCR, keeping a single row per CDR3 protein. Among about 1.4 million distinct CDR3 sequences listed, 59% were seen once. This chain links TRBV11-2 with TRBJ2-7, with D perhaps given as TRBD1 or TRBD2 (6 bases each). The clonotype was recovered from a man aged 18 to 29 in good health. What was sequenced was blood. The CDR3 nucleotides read TGTGCCAGCAGCCCAGTCCGGGGGCCGAGGTACGAGCAGTACTTC. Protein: CASSPVRGPRYEQYF.